This passage covers 22 T cell receptor beta chains from one sample sequenced in a study of shared clonotypes between healthy human individuals. Data came from immunoSEQ multiplex PCR; TCRdb stores just in-frame clones and leaves some out. The profile shows millions of clones, just under 95% of them singletons. As defined, naive CD8 cells were CD45RO-negative and positively selected for CCR7, with terminally differentiated effector memory CD45RA+ cells excluded. The sample taken for sequencing was naive CD8+ T cells sorted from blood. The source of these receptors is a man aged 18 to 30 in good health.

V and J are TRBV19 and TRBJ1-4; no clear D gene. Germline CDR1 is LNHDA and CDR2 is SQIVND (reference sequence). The CDR3 has 15 amino acids. Trimming cost V 5 bases and J 6 bases, with 16 bases left between them. CDR3 region: CASSRTLWGDEKLFF. The CDR3 DNA follows: TGTGCCAGTAGTCGGACCCTATGGGGTGATGAAAAACTGTTTTTT.

The chain combines TRBV27 with TRBJ2-7; D ambiguous. Germline assignment: CDR1 MNHEY and CDR2 SMNVEV (reference sequence). The CDR3 sequence is 15 residues long. Trimming stripped 3 bases from V and 1 base from J, with 13 bases between. The DNA for the CDR3 is TGTGCCAGCAGTTTTATCAATCAAGATTCCTACGAGCAGTACTTC. Amino acids: CASSFINQDSYEQYF.

The rearrangement uses TRBV28 and TRBJ2-7; D possibly matches TRBD1 or TRBD2 (5 bases each). Germline assignment: CDR1 MDHEN and CDR2 SYDVKM. The length of the CDR3 is 14 residues. Between the trimmed V and J ends, which lost 2 bases and 3 bases, there was a span of 11 bases. CDR3 sequence (DNA): TGTGCCAGCAGTTTAGGCCGGGACGACTACGAGCAGTACTTC. Translating it yields CASSLGRDDYEQYF.

The chain has TRBV4-3 and TRBJ1-2, with D possibly matching TRBD1 (6 bases). The CDR3 runs to 13 residues. Germline V gives CDR1 LGHNA, CDR2 YSLEER. Trimming removed 7 bases from V and 3 bases from J, with 12 bases in between. This chain's CDR3 is CASNTTGDYGYTF. CDR3 coding DNA: TGCGCCAGCAATACGACAGGAGACTATGGCTACACCTTC.

V gene TRBV28 combines with J gene TRBJ1-6; a possible D gene is TRBD1 (6 bases). Trimming shortened V by 6 bases and J by 10 bases, and 10 bases separated the two germline ends. In germline, CDR1 is MDHEN, CDR2 SYDVKM. This CDR3 comprises 12 residues. CDR3 sequence: CASSPGVSPLHF. The DNA for the CDR3 is TGTGCCAGCAGCCCAGGGGTGTCACCCCTCCACTTT.

A remark on this clone: Additional DNA sequences in this sample encode the identical CDR3. This sequence joins TRBV6-5 and TRBJ1-1; the D gene is possibly TRBD1 (6 bases). CDR3 size: 14 residues. The V gene lost 6 bases and the J gene lost 2 bases, with 13 bases spanning the gap. CDR1 MNHEY and CDR2 SVGAGI come from the germline V gene. The CDR3, as DNA: TGTGCCAGCAGCCTACAGGGCTTAAACACTGAAGCTTTCTTT. The encoded protein is CASSLQGLNTEAFF.

V and J are TRBV16 and TRBJ1-4; the D is unclear. With 0 bases removed from V and 8 bases from J, the gap between germline ends came to 4 bases. The CDR3 extends over 12 amino acids. CDR1 and CDR2 from the germline V gene are KGHSY and FQNENV. This chain's CDR3 is CASSQSLEKLFF. The CDR3 coding sequence is TGTGCCAGCAGCCAATCGCTCGAAAAACTGTTTTTT.

In its sample, this clone was seen once. This rearrangement joins TRBV11-3 to TRBJ2-1, with TRBD2 matching over 15 bases. J was trimmed by 10 bases and V by 5 bases; bases with no gene match: 9. Germline-derived CDR1 and CDR2 are SGHNT and YENEEA. The CDR3 covers 16 residues. The CDR3 protein is CASSHGLAGGPGEQFF. CDR3 nucleotides: TGTGCCAGCAGCCATGGACTAGCGGGAGGGCCAGGGGAGCAGTTCTTC.

The gene calls are TRBV21-1 and TRBJ1-1; TRBD1 is the table's D call and was not checked against the DNA. TRBV21-1 is described as a pseudogene. The CDR3 is made up of 20 amino acids. CDR3 DNA: TGTGCCAGCAGCAAAGAACTCGACAGGGGGCTATTGCTTTTGAACACTGAAGCTTTCTTT. Protein: CASSKELDRGLLLLNTEAFF.

The genes are TRBV5-6 and TRBJ1-3; 10 nucleotides match TRBD1. The CDR3 totals 17 residues. The V gene's germline CDR1 is SGHDT and CDR2 YYEEEE. V shed 2 bases and J 0 bases; nucleotides not matched to a gene: 5. CDR3 residues: CASSFGTGVFSGNTIYF. The CDR3 DNA reads as TGTGCCAGCAGCTTTGGGACAGGGGTATTCTCTGGAAACACCATATATTTT.

The rearrangement joins TRBV6-1 to TRBJ1-1; D uncertain. Trimming took off 8 bases at V and 0 bases at J, with 7 bases between the two ends. From germline, CDR1 is MNHNS and CDR2 SASEGT. CDR3 size: 12 residues. The CDR3 sequence is CASEILNTEAFF. The CDR3 DNA sequence: TGTGCCAGCGAGATCTTGAACACTGAAGCTTTCTTT.

Points on this clone: Other DNA sequences in this sample translate to the same CDR3. V gene TRBV7-9 combines with J gene TRBJ2-7, with D uncertain. Germline lookup yields CDR1 SEHNR and CDR2 FQNEAQ (reference sequence). Between the trimmed V and J ends, which lost 5 bases and 2 bases, there was a span of 10 bases. This CDR3 region has 13 residues. CDR3 in DNA: TGTGCCAGCAGCCTCGTTGGGGCCTACGAGCAGTACTTC. It translates to CASSLVGAYEQYF. Full variable domain (rest looked up from reference TRBV7-9 and TRBJ2-7): DTGVSQNPRHKITKRGQNVTFRCDPISEHNRLYWYRQTLGQGPEFLTYFQNEAQLEKSRLLSDRFSAERPKGSFSTLEIQRTEQGDSAMYLCASSLVGAYEQYFGPGTRLTVT.

Concerning this clone itself: This same CDR3 is encoded by further DNA sequences in the sample. The gene calls are TRBV5-6 and TRBJ1-2; possible D gene TRBD1, 6 bases. Trimming removed 0 bases at V and 4 bases at J, with 7 bases between. The CDR3 totals 13 residues. In germline, CDR1 is SGHDT, CDR2 YYEEEE. The CDR3 DNA reads as TGTGCCAGCAGCTTGGAGGGGGGCTATGGCTACACCTTC. It is translated as CASSLEGGYGYTF. The entire variable domain, with the rest obtained from reference TRBV5-6 and TRBJ1-2, is as follows: DAGVTQSPTHLIKTRGQQVTLRCSPKSGHDTVSWYQQALGQGPQFIFQYYEEEERQRGNFPDRFSGHQFPNYSSELNVNALLLGDSALYLCASSLEGGYGYTFGSGTRLTVV.

The chain couples TRBV6-5 to TRBJ1-5; 9 bases agree with TRBD1. The CDR3 extends over 15 amino acids. CDR1 is MNHEY and CDR2 is SVGAGI in the germline V gene. The trim removed 2 bases at V and 9 bases at J, leaving 8 bases unmatched. The CDR3 nucleotides read TGTGCCAGCAGTTACCGAGGACAGGGGTATTGGCCCCAGCATTTT. Protein: CASSYRGQGYWPQHF.

The rearrangement links TRBV6-5 to TRBJ1-1; a possible D gene is TRBD1 (5 bases). With 4 bases removed from V and 6 bases from J, the gap between germline ends came to 12 bases. This CDR3 is built from 13 residues. The germline CDR1 and CDR2 sequences are MNHEY and SVGAGI. The DNA of the CDR3 is TGTGCCAGCAGTTTATCAGGGTGGGCTGAAGCTTTCTTT. As protein: CASSLSGWAEAFF.

The V call is TRBV4-3, the J call TRBJ2-7; TRBD2 aligns across 8 bases. The CDR3 loop spans 15 amino acids. Germline trimming cut 6 bases from V and 2 bases from J; bases unmatched to any gene: 9. The germline V gene has CDR1 LGHNA and CDR2 YSLEER. CDR3 residues: CASRSGAGGPYEQYF. The CDR3 coding sequence is TGCGCCAGCAGGTCCGGGGCGGGAGGTCCCTACGAGCAGTACTTC.

The genes are TRBV19 and TRBJ2-2; D ambiguous. The CDR3 length is 16 residues. CDR1 and CDR2 from the germline V gene are LNHDA and SQIVND (reference sequence). V was shortened by 2 bases and J by 2 bases, with 12 bases between the two germline ends. CDR3 DNA: TGTGCCAGTAGTATAAAGCCCTTACTTAACACCGGGGAGCTGTTTTTT. Translating it yields CASSIKPLLNTGELFF. Drawing the rest from reference TRBV19 and TRBJ2-2, the complete variable domain is DGGITQSPKYLFRKEGQNVTLSCEQNLNHDAMYWYRQDPGQGLRLIYYSQIVNDFQKGDIAEGYSVSREKKESFPLTVTSAQKNPTAFYLCASSIKPLLNTGELFFGEGSRLTVL.

The V call is TRBV7-9, the J call TRBJ1-4, with D possibly TRBD1 on 5 matching bases. Trimming stripped 2 bases from V and 4 bases from J, with 17 bases between. The CDR3 extends over 17 amino acids. The V gene's germline CDR1 is SEHNR and CDR2 FQNEAQ (reference sequence). The CDR3 here is CASSLRTTSWGNEKLFF. In nucleotides, the CDR3 is TGTGCCAGCAGCTTACGGACAACGTCATGGGGTAATGAAAAACTGTTTTTT.

This chain uses TRBV27 with TRBJ2-3, with D perhaps matching TRBD1 or TRBD2 (5 bases each). There are 15 residues in the CDR3. The V gene's germline CDR1 is MNHEY and CDR2 SMNVEV (reference sequence). V was clipped by 5 bases and J by 0 bases, with 12 bases between them. In nucleotides, the CDR3 is TGTGCCAGCAGTGCGAGGGACGAGAGCACAGATACGCAGTATTTT. Its protein is CASSARDESTDTQYF.

The chain recombines TRBV11-2 with TRBJ2-2; the D is unclear. V shed 5 bases and J shed 0 bases, with 10 bases lying between them. This CDR3 has 15 residues. Germline CDR1 is SGHAT and CDR2 is FQNNGV. Written as DNA, the CDR3 is TGTGCCAGCAGCCCTTGGGTTTCGAACACCGGGGAGCTGTTTTTT. This gives the protein CASSPWVSNTGELFF.

The chain links TRBV5-4 to TRBJ2-7; 7 bases map to TRBD2. The germline V gene encodes CDR1 SGHNT and CDR2 YYREEE (reference sequence). CDR3 length: 15 residues. The ends lost 0 bases at V and 3 bases at J; junction bases unmatched: 6. The CDR3 DNA reads as TGTGCCAGCAGCTTGGAGGCTAGCGGTGGCTACGAGCAGTACTTC. This gives the protein CASSLEASGGYEQYF.

This chain connects TRBV7-9 to TRBJ2-2, with D uncertain. In germline, CDR1 is SEHNR, CDR2 FQNEAQ (reference sequence). The CDR3 is 17 amino acids. V was shortened by 5 bases and J by 1 base, with 17 bases between the two germline ends. CDR3 nucleotide sequence: TGTGCCAGCAGCCCCACCCTTTCAGCGCTGAACACCGGGGAGCTGTTTTTT. The encoded protein is CASSPTLSALNTGELFF.